The 23 T cell receptor beta chains below all came from one sample that was sequenced in a study of stem cell transplantation in POMP-related autoinflammatory disease. This table comes from immunoSEQ multiplex PCR, and its TCRdb copy is limited to in-frame clones, with some not included. The sample includes more than 800 clones, more than 85% of them seen just once. The source material was a CXCR5-defined cell subset from PBMCs. Receptors originate from a human donor in good health.

The rearrangement links TRBV6-5 to TRBJ2-7; TRBD2 matches 7 bases. The length of the CDR3 is 14 residues. CDR1 and CDR2 from the germline V gene are MNHEY and SVGAGI. J lost 5 bases, V lost 2 bases, and 6 bases had no gene match. For the CDR3, the DNA is TGTGCCAGCAGTTACGGGCGGGAGAAGAACGAGCAGTACTTC. It is translated as CASSYGREKNEQYF.

The sample holds one count of this clone. The V and J genes are TRBV19 and TRBJ1-1, with D maybe TRBD1 (6 bases). Germline CDR1 and CDR2: LNHDA and SQIVND (reference sequence). V shed 7 bases and J shed 0 bases, with 12 bases lying between them. This CDR3 has 14 residues. The CDR3 reads CASNPQGLNTEAFF. The CDR3 nucleotides read TGTGCCAGTAATCCACAGGGATTGAACACTGAAGCTTTCTTT.

V and J are TRBV19 and TRBJ2-3; D gene unclear. Germline V CDR1 and CDR2: LNHDA, SQIVND (reference sequence). The CDR3 loop spans 13 amino acids. Trimming removed 6 bases at V and 0 bases at J, with 7 bases between. The CDR3 loop is CASSGYSTDTQYF. DNA of the CDR3: TGTGCCAGTAGCGGGTACAGCACAGATACGCAGTATTTT.

The V gene is TRBV6-5, the J gene TRBJ2-5, with D possibly called TRBD1 or TRBD2 (5 bases each). With 0 bases removed from V and 5 bases from J, the gap between germline ends came to 10 bases. CDR3 length equals 14 residues. Germline CDR1 is MNHEY and CDR2 is SVGAGI. The CDR3: CASSYSAGTETQYF. The CDR3 DNA is TGTGCCAGCAGTTACTCGGCAGGGACGGAGACCCAGTACTTC.

This chain connects TRBV10-1 to TRBJ2-5, with D tentatively TRBD1 (5 bases). The germline V gene encodes CDR1 WNHNN and CDR2 SYGVQD (reference sequence). Trimming pared 0 bases from V and 5 bases from J, leaving 13 bases between. The CDR3 contains 15 residues. CDR3 sequence reads: CASSESGRVWETQYF. The CDR3 DNA reads TGCGCCAGCAGTGAGTCGGGCAGGGTTTGGGAGACCCAGTACTTC.

The chain uses TRBV7-3 and TRBJ2-3; 9 nucleotides line up with TRBD2. V was pared by 2 bases and J by 3 bases, with 3 bases of the junction left unmatched. Germline V gene sequence: CDR1 SGHTA, CDR2 FQGTGA. CDR3 size: 15 residues. CDR3 protein: CASSLGLALTDTQYF. The CDR3 DNA reads as TGTGCCAGCAGCTTAGGACTAGCGCTTACAGATACGCAGTATTTT.

The chain combines TRBV11-2 with TRBJ1-1, with a weak D call TRBD1 (6 bases). Trimming took 5 bases from V and 8 from J, leaving 12 bases between them. Germline V gene lookup returns CDR1 SGHAT and CDR2 FQNNGV. The CDR3 length is 12 residues. In nucleotides, the CDR3 is TGTGCCAGCAGCCACAGGGAACCGGAAGCTTTCTTT. Protein: CASSHREPEAFF.

CDR3 nucleotides: TGCGCCAGCAGTGCCCTCCTAGACCGGTTCACCTACGAGCAGTACTTC. It yields the protein CASSALLDRFTYEQYF. The chain employs TRBV10-1 and TRBJ2-7, with unresolved D. CDR3 length: 16 residues. Germline V gene data show CDR1 as WNHNN and CDR2 as SYGVQD (reference sequence). Deletions cut 4 bases from V and 2 bases from J, with 18 bases between.

J is TRBJ2-7 and V is TRBV23-1, with D possibly matching TRBD2 (5 bases). TRBV23-1 is recorded as an ORF, its role being uncertain. The CDR3 is 14 amino acids. The V end lost 6 bases, the J end lost 1 base, and 13 bases lay between the germline ends. The CDR3 protein is CASSRTLGSYEQYF. The CDR3, as DNA: TGCGCCAGCAGCCGAACACTAGGATCCTACGAGCAGTACTTC.

The chain combines TRBV7-2 with TRBJ2-1, with a possible D match to TRBD2 (6 bases). Germline V lookup: CDR1 SGHTA, CDR2 FQGNSA. Deletions cut 4 bases from V and 11 bases from J, with 15 bases between. CDR3 length: 13 amino acids. The DNA for the CDR3 is TGTGCCAGCAGCTCCCAAACTAGCCTGAAGCAGTTCTTC. This translates into CASSSQTSLKQFF.

The gene calls are TRBV10-2 and TRBJ2-1; the match to TRBD2 covers 13 bases. Per germline, CDR1 WSHSY and CDR2 SAAADI. This CDR3 has 15 amino acids. The V and J ends lost 6 bases and 6 bases, in that order; junction bases with no gene match: 5. In DNA form, the CDR3 reads TGCGCCAGCAGGCTCGGGACTAGCGGGATCAATGAGCAGTTCTTC. This gives the protein CASRLGTSGINEQFF.

V usage is TRBV5-6 and J usage is TRBJ1-2; no clear D gene. Trimming stripped 0 bases from V and 6 bases from J, with 15 bases between. Germline V gene data show CDR1 as SGHDT and CDR2 as YYEEEE. CDR3 length: 15 residues. The CDR3 nucleotides read TGTGCCAGCAGCTTGGGAGGGTGGAAGGGCCATGGCTACACCTTC. Translated: CASSLGGWKGHGYTF.

The chain combines TRBV5-6 with TRBJ2-5; 8 bases map to TRBD2. Trimming cost V 4 bases and J 4 bases; bases outside gene matches: 9. In germline, CDR1 is SGHDT, CDR2 YYEEEE. The CDR3 sequence is 15 residues long. The CDR3 reads CASSRRAGALETQYF. The CDR3, as DNA: TGTGCCAGCAGCAGACGAGCGGGGGCCTTAGAGACCCAGTACTTC.

The chain joins TRBV10-3 to TRBJ2-5, with a possible D match to TRBD2 (5 bases). The germline gives CDR1 ENHRY, CDR2 SYGVKD. Trimming took off 2 bases at V and 1 base at J, with 14 bases between the two ends. This CDR3 spans 16 amino acids. CDR3 DNA: TGTGCCATCAGTGAGCCCGGACTCCCCGTCCAAGAGACCCAGTACTTC. Encoded protein: CAISEPGLPVQETQYF.

The chain links TRBV19 to TRBJ2-2, with D hard to call. The length of the CDR3 is 14 residues. Germline values: CDR1 LNHDA, CDR2 SQIVND (reference sequence). The germline V and J ends were trimmed by 3 bases and 3 bases, with 8 bases remaining between them. Here the CDR3 reads CASSILKDTGELFF. Here the CDR3 DNA reads TGTGCCAGTAGTATCTTAAAAGACACCGGGGAGCTGTTTTTT.

In its sample, this clone was seen a few times. This chain connects TRBV6-5 to TRBJ2-7, with 13 positions matching TRBD2. The length of the CDR3 is 15 residues. Germline trimming cut 5 bases from V and 2 bases from J; bases unmatched to any gene: 3. Looked up from germline, CDR1 is MNHEY and CDR2 is SVGAGI. Written as DNA, the CDR3 is TGTGCCAGCAGTACTGGGACTAGCGGGACCTACGAGCAGTACTTC. It encodes CASSTGTSGTYEQYF.

This chain joins TRBV30 and TRBJ1-3; D call uncertain. Germline values: CDR1 GTSNPN, CDR2 SVGIG (reference sequence). Trimming took 4 bases from V and 3 from J, leaving 7 bases between them. The CDR3 runs 12 residues. The DNA for the CDR3 is TGTGCCTGGAAGAACGATGGAAACACCATATATTTT. Its translation: CAWKNDGNTIYF. Full variable domain (missing parts from reference TRBV30 and TRBJ1-3): SQTIHQWPATLVQPVGSPLSLECTVEGTSNPNLYWYRQAAGRGLQLLFYSVGIGQISSEVPQNLSASRPQDRQFILSSKKLLLSDSGFYLCAWKNDGNTIYFGEGSWLTVV.

The chain uses TRBV28 and TRBJ2-5; 8 bases agree with TRBD2. Germline V CDR1 and CDR2: MDHEN, SYDVKM. V gave up 6 bases and J gave up 9 bases; unmatched junction bases: 12. This CDR3 has 14 residues. DNA for the CDR3: TGTGCCAGCAGCCGGACTAGCCTTCGGGGGGCCCAGTACTTC. Its translation: CASSRTSLRGAQYF.

This clone was recorded once. The J gene is TRBJ2-3, the V gene TRBV9; D tentatively fits TRBD1 or TRBD2 (5 bases each). Germline CDR1 reads SGDLS; CDR2 reads YYNGEE. This CDR3 comprises 16 residues. Trimming cost V 3 bases and J 2 bases, with 16 bases left between them. CDR3: CASSDVGGGPTDTQYF. The CDR3 DNA reads TGTGCCAGCAGCGACGTTGGTGGGGGACCCACAGATACGCAGTATTTT.

The chain links TRBV30 to TRBJ2-1; D is perhaps TRBD2 (6 bases). The V end lost 5 bases, the J end lost 0 bases, and 23 bases lay between the germline ends. Germline-derived CDR1 and CDR2 are GTSNPN and SVGIG (reference sequence). The CDR3 is 18 amino acids. Written as DNA, the CDR3 is TGTGCCTGGTTAGGGGAAAAGGGAGGTTTTAGCTCCTACAATGAGCAGTTCTTC. This codes for CAWLGEKGGFSSYNEQFF.

The chain recombines TRBV4-3 with TRBJ2-2; D not resolved. Germline V gene lookup returns CDR1 LGHNA and CDR2 YSLEER. CDR3 length: 14 residues. Deletions cut 1 base from V and 7 bases from J, with 10 bases between. DNA for the CDR3: TGCGCCAGCAGCCAAGTCGTGTGGGTCGGGGAGCTGTTTTTT. Translation: CASSQVVWVGELFF.

CDR3 sequence (DNA): TGTGCCAGCAGCTCGGGACAGCCGTCCTACGAGCAGTACTTC. Residues: CASSSGQPSYEQYF. The rearrangement joins TRBV11-2 to TRBJ2-7; 7 bases match TRBD1. Losses at the gene ends were 4 bases for V and 1 base for J; bases not matched to a gene: 4. The CDR3 contains 14 residues. Germline V CDR1 and CDR2: SGHAT, FQNNGV.

The chain links TRBV10-1 to TRBJ1-2; the D is unclear. The germline CDR1 and CDR2 sequences are WNHNN and SYGVQD (reference sequence). This CDR3 is built from 13 residues. V was pared by 4 bases and J by 8 bases, with 14 bases between. As DNA, the CDR3 is TGCGCCAGCAGTGCGCTCCTCAACGTAGGCTACACCTTC. Translating it yields CASSALLNVGYTF.